Here is one T cell receptor (beta chain) with its context. Its antigen specificity is not known. Base qualities are not provided; no much larger clone lies one nucleotide away. Counted from cysteine to phenylalanine, this CDR3 has 12 amino acids. The sequence is cut down to CDR3 DNA, 36 bases in frame from base 1. From a lookup of the germline V gene, CDR1 and CDR2 are MDHEN and SYDVKM. Between the V and J ends, shortened by 3 bases and 6 bases respectively, the junction contains 3 bases. The sample originates from a study of radiotherapy plus CTLA-4 blockade in lung cancer (dated by TCRdb to the late 2010s). For the study in its entirety: Among enrolled patients, approximately 17% had an objective response and 25% to 40% reached disease control.

Focal radiation therapy combined with CTLA-4 blockade (ipilimumab) was tested in patients with chemo-refractory metastatic non-small-cell lung cancer. The research as a whole found: The strongest predictors of response, as reported, were early dynamic changes in blood T cell clones along with a rise in serum interferon-beta after radiation. After treatment with radiotherapy and ipilimumab, TCR clones that originated in tumors expanded in peripheral blood.

Receptor amplification or capture employed the immunoSEQ multiplex PCR assay. Drawn from immuneACCESS, this table holds only the in-frame rearrangements with V and J called that TCRdb kept. Clones are partly lost; checked studies trace under half to an unresolved V gene and leave the rest unexplained. This sample comprises tens of thousands of clones, roughly 80% of them detected only once. Around 0.8% of the sample lies in the top ten. This receptor was obtained from a human donor with non-small cell lung cancer who had stable disease on radiotherapy plus ipilimumab. This chain joins TRBV28 to TRBJ1-6; the D gene lacks a confident call. The material sequenced was peripheral blood, taken from a patient treated with radiotherapy plus ipilimumab. CDR3 sequence: CASSFTNSPLHF. DNA sequence: TGTGCCAGCAGTTTTACTAATTCACCCCTCCACTTT.